This TCR beta chain is from a study of cytomegalovirus exposure and HLA in healthy donors. About the study: A prior analysis found some 110 million unique TCR beta sequences from approximately 200 million T cells.

It was with 60 Vbeta and 13 Jbeta primers that the PCR ran. The assay was immunoSEQ multiplex PCR, and TCRdb's table has in-frame clones only and misses some. The table lists 100,000 to 150,000 clones, 65% to 75% of them singletons, with roughly 4.1% in the top ten. Findings of the study overall: Exclusion applied to some V segments, including TRBV6-2 and TRBV6-3, as they were indistinguishable.

Points on this clone: As yet, its antigen is unknown.

The germline V gene has CDR1 SEHNR and CDR2 FQNEAQ (reference sequence). With 5 bases clipped from V and 8 bases from J, the junction kept 18 bases outside the gene matches. The CDR3 is 18 amino acids. The sample consisted of PBMCs. This chain connects TRBV7-9 to TRBJ1-4; TRBD1 aligns across 9 bases. This clonotype was obtained from a woman in her forties or fifties in good health and CMV-seropositive. The CDR3 bases are TGTGCCAGCAGCAAAATATCCTCAAACAGGGGGCCGGAGGAAAAACTGTTTTTT. Its translation is CASSKISSNRGPEEKLFF.